The text below deals with one T cell receptor (beta chain). No antigen is known for it. Germline V CDR1 and CDR2: WNHNN, SYGVQD (reference sequence). The CDR3 has 19 amino acids. V lost 4 bases, J lost 4 bases, and 16 bases stayed unmatched. Unique molecular identifiers were used in preparing the TCRbeta library. TCRdb passed the PCR reads through MiXCR, listing each CDR3 protein once. Among over 120,000 distinct CDR3 sequences, around 9% were seen once, and the ten largest hold 15% to 20%. The data originate from a study of T-cell reconstitution after alpha-beta-depleted transplantation in children. Study results and caveats: Expanded clones from the graft, numbering several hundred, reportedly supplied alpha-beta T cells about two months after transplant. Where some patients showed high TCRbeta diversity at day 60, it came from recipient T cells and thymic progenitors that had survived. Newly generated T cells supplied most T-cell counts and diversity one year post-transplant.

This receptor was obtained from a female patient aged 2 to 10 who had a stem cell transplant for congenital amegakaryocytic thrombocytopenia, so the T cells may come from the graft donor. The chain combines TRBV10-1 with TRBJ2-1; 10 bases match TRBD2. Specimen: PBMCs, mostly from graft donor cells, collected 180 days after TCRalphabeta/CD19-depleted stem cell transplant. In DNA form, the CDR3 reads TGCGCCAGCAGTGTCCTAACGGGGCTAGCGGGAGAGGGGTACAATGAGCAGTTCTTC. Its translation is CASSVLTGLAGEGYNEQFF.